This passage covers 24 T cell receptor beta chains from one sample sequenced in a study of blood T cell repertoires in COVID-19. Some clones are missing from TCRdb's copy, which holds only in-frame ones; the method was immunoSEQ multiplex PCR. This table has about 130,000 clones, around 83% appearing once. The sample consisted of PBMCs or T cells enriched from blood (not recorded which). The receptor source for this set is a man in his thirties or forties who had recovered from COVID-19.

The V and J genes are TRBV7-9 and TRBJ1-1; TRBD1 is a possible D gene (6 bases). The V and J ends lost 7 bases and 5 bases respectively, with 17 bases between them. Germline values: CDR1 SEHNR, CDR2 FQNEAQ (reference sequence). The CDR3 sequence is 14 residues long. CDR3 coding DNA: TGTGCCAGCACCTCCCGGCAGGGGCCGACTGAAGCTTTCTTT. It is translated as CASTSRQGPTEAFF.

The V call is TRBV2, the J call TRBJ1-5; D call uncertain. This CDR3 spans 15 amino acids. Trimming shortened V by 1 base and J by 1 base, and 8 bases separated the two germline ends. Germline V gene lookup returns CDR1 SNHLY and CDR2 FYNNEI. This CDR3 is CASSEGAESNQPQHF. The CDR3 coding sequence is TGTGCCAGCAGTGAAGGGGCAGAGAGCAATCAGCCCCAGCATTTT.

The chain combines TRBV10-3 with TRBJ2-3; 7 bases line up with TRBD2. J was trimmed by 0 bases and V by 0 bases; bases with no gene match: 3. This CDR3 comprises 16 residues. Germline V lookup: CDR1 ENHRY, CDR2 SYGVKD. CDR3: CAISESGRGSTDTQYF. The CDR3 nucleotides read TGTGCCATCAGTGAGTCGGGGCGGGGGAGCACAGATACGCAGTATTTT.

The genes are TRBV5-4 and TRBJ1-2; 9 positions match TRBD1. The germline V gene has CDR1 SGHNT and CDR2 YYREEE (reference sequence). Losses at the gene ends were 0 bases for V and 4 bases for J; bases not matched to a gene: 7. The CDR3 is 16 amino acids. The CDR3 protein is CASSLGGGQGTYGYTF. The CDR3 DNA is TGTGCCAGCAGCTTGGGGGGGGGACAGGGTACCTATGGCTACACCTTC. The whole variable domain, filled in from reference TRBV5-4 and TRBJ1-2, reads ETGVTQSPTHLIKTRGQQVTLRCSSQSGHNTVSWYQQALGQGPQFIFQYYREEENGRGNFPPRFSGLQFPNYSSELNVNALELDDSALYLCASSLGGGQGTYGYTFGSGTRLTVV.

The rearrangement uses TRBV9 and TRBJ2-1; D not resolved. The germline CDR1 and CDR2 sequences are SGDLS and YYNGEE. CDR3 length equals 13 residues. The ends were cut back, 3 bases at V and 4 bases at J, with 8 bases in the middle. In DNA form, the CDR3 reads TGTGCCAGCAGCGAACGAACTTACAATGAGCAGTTCTTC. Translation: CASSERTYNEQFF.

This clone was seen only once. The genes are TRBV7-9 and TRBJ1-2; D is unresolved. The CDR3 covers 15 residues. The V and J ends lost 1 base and 5 bases respectively, with 14 bases between them. Germline lookup yields CDR1 SEHNR and CDR2 FQNEAQ (reference sequence). In nucleotides, the CDR3 is TGTGCCAGCAGCTTAGGGAGGGCCATGGGATATGGCTACACCTTC. Translating gives CASSLGRAMGYGYTF.

The J gene is TRBJ1-2, the V gene TRBV19; TRBD1 matches at 7 bases. V lost 2 bases, J lost 6 bases, and 15 bases stayed unmatched. Germline CDR1 is LNHDA and CDR2 is SQIVND (reference sequence). The CDR3 runs to 17 residues. CDR3 sequence (DNA): TGTGCCAGTAGTATAAGGGACAGAATTACCACTATGGATGGCTACACCTTC. It translates to CASSIRDRITTMDGYTF.

V is TRBV4-1 and J is TRBJ1-5, with TRBD1 matching over 7 bases. The CDR3 covers 15 residues. V lost 0 bases and J lost 4; bases outside the gene matches: 3. Germline loops: CDR1 MGHRA, CDR2 YSYEKL. CDR3 sequence reads: CASSQDGTVNQPQHF. The DNA of the CDR3 is TGCGCCAGCAGCCAAGACGGGACAGTTAATCAGCCCCAGCATTTT.

The rearrangement uses TRBV2 and TRBJ1-2, with TRBD1 matching 10 bases. CDR3 length: 14 residues. Unmatched junction bases numbered 4, after V lost 6 bases and J lost 3 bases. Per germline, CDR1 SNHLY and CDR2 FYNNEI. The CDR3 protein is CASSSGTGDYGYTF. For the CDR3, the DNA is TGTGCCAGCAGCTCCGGGACAGGGGACTATGGCTACACCTTC.

This clone has just a few counts. The rearrangement links TRBV7-2 to TRBJ1-4; tentative D call: TRBD1 (5 bases). V dropped 5 bases and J dropped 3 bases, with 10 bases sitting between them. CDR3 length: 14 amino acids. Germline loops: CDR1 SGHTA, CDR2 FQGNSA. The CDR3 loop is CASSPGGPNEKLFF. Written as DNA, the CDR3 is TGTGCCAGCAGCCCCGGGGGTCCTAATGAAAAACTGTTTTTT.

The rearrangement uses TRBV27 and TRBJ1-2; maybe TRBD1 (5 bases). CDR3 length: 13 residues. Germline V gene lookup returns CDR1 MNHEY and CDR2 SMNVEV (reference sequence). V was shortened by 3 bases and J by 2 bases, with 7 bases between the two germline ends. CDR3 sequence reads: CASSLHRNYGYTF. The CDR3 DNA sequence: TGTGCCAGCAGTTTGCACAGGAACTATGGCTACACCTTC.

The V and J genes are TRBV12-3 or TRBV12-4 and TRBJ1-4, with TRBD1 matching 7 bases. The J segment lost 7 bases and the V segment lost 6 bases, leaving 2 bases of the junction unmatched. This CDR3 has 12 amino acids. The chain's CDR3 is CASRTGSEKLFF. DNA of the CDR3: TGTGCCAGCAGGACAGGGAGTGAAAAACTGTTTTTT.

The chain links TRBV3-1 (or the pseudogene TRBV3-2) to TRBJ1-6; a weak D match, TRBD1 (5 bases). This CDR3 contains 14 residues. V gave up 4 bases and J gave up 7 bases, with 11 bases separating them. Germline CDR1 LGHDT, CDR2 YNNKEL (reference sequence). The CDR3 coding sequence is TGTGCCAGCAGCCCCCAGGGTGGCAATTCACCCCTCCACTTT. Encoded protein: CASSPQGGNSPLHF.

The rearrangement joins TRBV2 to TRBJ2-4; D gene uncertain. The CDR3 is made up of 12 amino acids. Trimming pared 11 bases from V and 0 bases from J, leaving 8 bases between. The V gene's germline CDR1 is SNHLY and CDR2 FYNNEI. The CDR3: CAGTGAKNIQYF. The CDR3 DNA sequence: TGTGCCGGAACGGGAGCCAAAAACATTCAGTACTTC.

The genes are TRBV3-1 (or the pseudogene TRBV3-2) and TRBJ1-5; the D gene is possibly TRBD1 (5 bases). The CDR3 contains 13 residues. Germline CDR1 and CDR2: LGHDT and YNNKEL (reference sequence). The ends were cut back, 4 bases at V and 4 bases at J, with 8 bases in the middle. The CDR3 coding sequence is TGTGCCAGCAGCCCGACAGAGAATCAGCCCCAGCATTTT. Translating gives CASSPTENQPQHF.

This clone was observed a single time. The chain carries TRBV25-1 and TRBJ2-1, with D possibly matching TRBD1 (7 bases). V was trimmed by 2 bases and J by 7 bases, leaving 18 bases between them. Germline V CDR1 and CDR2: MGHDK, SYGVNS. The CDR3 has 16 amino acids. The DNA for the CDR3 is TGTGCCAGCAGTGAAAAGCAGGGGGACTCGGGAAATGAGCAGTTCTTC. This encodes CASSEKQGDSGNEQFF.

The V gene is TRBV3-1 (or the pseudogene TRBV3-2), the J gene TRBJ2-3; D perhaps matches TRBD2 (5 bases). The CDR3 is made up of 13 amino acids. The germline V and J ends were trimmed by 3 bases and 7 bases, with 11 bases remaining between them. CDR1 is LGHDT and CDR2 is YNNKEL in the germline V gene (reference sequence). The CDR3 DNA is TGTGCCAGCAGCCAGTCTAGCAAATATACGCAGTATTTT. Translated: CASSQSSKYTQYF.

This sequence joins TRBV27 and TRBJ2-6, with D maybe TRBD2 (6 bases). Germline loops: CDR1 MNHEY, CDR2 SMNVEV (reference sequence). V was shortened by 6 bases and J by 4 bases, with 19 bases between the two germline ends. CDR3 length: 17 amino acids. This chain's CDR3 is CASSRPEGSSGANVLTF. CDR3 DNA: TGTGCCAGCAGCCGTCCGGAGGGGAGCTCAGGGGCCAACGTCCTGACTTTC.

The V and J genes are TRBV5-1 and TRBJ2-1; 9 nucleotides align to TRBD1. This CDR3 comprises 15 residues. Unmatched junction bases numbered 5, after V lost 1 base and J lost 6 bases. The V gene's germline CDR1 is SGHRS and CDR2 YFSETQ. The CDR3 loop is CASSLRTGAANEQFF. The CDR3 DNA reads as TGCGCCAGCAGCTTGAGGACAGGGGCGGCCAATGAGCAGTTCTTC.

CDR3 loop: CASSPGPGNNEKLFF. In DNA form, the CDR3 reads TGTGCCAGCAGCCCCGGCCCGGGTAACAATGAAAAACTGTTTTTT. The chain is built from TRBV7-9 and TRBJ1-4, with D unclear. V was shortened by 5 bases and J by 5 bases, with 15 bases between the two germline ends. CDR3 length: 15 amino acids. CDR1 and CDR2 from the germline V gene are SEHNR and FQNEAQ (reference sequence).

The chain links TRBV2 to TRBJ2-3, with TRBD1 identical over 10 bases. The CDR3 is 14 residues long. Trimming cost V 4 bases and J 5 bases; bases outside gene matches: 3. Looked up from germline, CDR1 is SNHLY and CDR2 is FYNNEI. CDR3 DNA sequence: TGTGCCAGCAGTGGGGGACAGGGGAGAGATACGCAGTATTTT. It encodes CASSGGQGRDTQYF.

V gene TRBV5-4 combines with J gene TRBJ1-2; TRBD1 is a possible D gene (6 bases). Germline values: CDR1 SGHNT, CDR2 YYREEE (reference sequence). V was trimmed by 0 bases and J by 3 bases, leaving 18 bases between them. This CDR3 region has 17 residues. CDR3 coding DNA: TGTGCCAGCAGCTTGGGGACTAGGACAGCTGGGGACTATGGCTACACCTTC. Translation gives CASSLGTRTAGDYGYTF. Looking up the rest from reference TRBV5-4 and TRBJ1-2 gives the full variable domain: ETGVTQSPTHLIKTRGQQVTLRCSSQSGHNTVSWYQQALGQGPQFIFQYYREEENGRGNFPPRFSGLQFPNYSSELNVNALELDDSALYLCASSLGTRTAGDYGYTFGSGTRLTVV.

The chain uses TRBV5-6 and TRBJ2-7, with D unclear. Germline loops: CDR1 SGHDT, CDR2 YYEEEE. The V end lost 1 base, the J end lost 5 bases, and 7 bases lay between the germline ends. The CDR3 runs 12 residues. CDR3 bases: TGTGCCAGCAGCTTGATCGGTCACGAGCAGTACGTC. This codes for CASSLIGHEQYV.

The V call is TRBV4-1, the J call TRBJ2-2; D remains unclear. The germline gives CDR1 MGHRA, CDR2 YSYEKL. There are 15 residues in the CDR3. Trimming stripped 8 bases from V and 1 base from J, with 14 bases between. The CDR3: CASGTNQENTGELFF. As DNA, the CDR3 is TGCGCCAGCGGAACAAATCAGGAGAACACCGGGGAGCTGTTTTTT.